Listed below are T cell receptor beta chains from one sample, sequenced in a study of radiotherapy plus CTLA-4 blockade in lung cancer. Measured with immunoSEQ multiplex PCR; TCRdb has only the in-frame clones, and not every one. The data show under 110,000 clones, approximately 81% seen once. The source material was peripheral blood, sampled from a patient treated with radiotherapy plus ipilimumab. The receptors derive from a human donor with non-small cell lung cancer that progressed on radiotherapy plus ipilimumab. Some clones in this sample may be carry-over from other donors' samples. CDR3s include the opening cysteine and the closing phenylalanine or tryptophan. A D gene is named only where the DNA matches it firmly. Clone size is not always given. Where it is, it says once, few, many or a class for expanded clones.

v_gene	j_gene	d_gene	abundance	CDR3nt	CDR3aa
TRBV19	TRBJ2-1	-	once	TGTGCCAGTAGTATAGGTTCAGGGTCCTACAATGAGCAGTTCTTC	CASSIGSGSYNEQFF
TRBV27	TRBJ2-3	TRBD2	-	TGTGCCAGCAGTTTATCACTAGCGGAAGATACGCAGTATTTT	CASSLSLAEDTQYF
TRBV27	TRBJ1-4	-	-	TGTGCCAGCAGTTACCCGACAGCGGAAAAACTGTTTTTT	CASSYPTAEKLFF
TRBV19	TRBJ2-7	-	-	TGTGCCAGTACCCTCGGACGGCACTCCTACGAGCAGTACTTC	CASTLGRHSYEQYF
TRBV2	TRBJ2-1	-	-	TGTGCCAGCAGTGAAGGACTATTCAATGAGCAGTTCTTC	CASSEGLFNEQFF
TRBV19	TRBJ2-2	-	-	TGTGCCAGTAGTATACTTCCGTCCCCCGGGTCGTGGACCGGGGAGCTGTTTTTT	CASSILPSPGSWTGELFF
TRBV6-5	TRBJ1-1	TRBD1	-	TGTGCCAGCAGTCGGACCAGACAGGGGGGCACTGAAGCTTTCTTT	CASSRTRQGGTEAFF
TRBV5-1	TRBJ2-5	-	once	TGCGCCAGCAGCTTGGCCGGGGGCGTGGTGGAGACCCAGTACTTC	CASSLAGGVVETQYF
TRBV5-4	TRBJ2-7	-	-	TGTGCCAGCAGCTTCAGAATAGGTACCTACGAGCAGTACTTC	CASSFRIGTYEQYF
TRBV27	TRBJ1-3	-	-	TGTGCCAGCAGCCCAGGGGTGAGGTCTGGAAACACCATATATTTT	CASSPGVRSGNTIYF
TRBV4-1	TRBJ1-4	TRBD1	-	TGCGCCAGCAGCCGGACCGGACAGGGGAGAGGTAATGAAAAACTGTTTTTT	CASSRTGQGRGNEKLFF
TRBV30	TRBJ2-1	-	-	TGTGCCTGGAGCCCGGGGGTCTACAATGAGCAGTTCTTC	CAWSPGVYNEQFF
TRBV18	TRBJ1-3	-	-	TGTGCCAGCTCACCAGGGAACGGAAACACCATATATTTT	CASSPGNGNTIYF
TRBV7-2	TRBJ2-3	TRBD1	-	TGTGCCAGCAGCCGGGGGACAGGAAGCACAGATACGCAGTATTTT	CASSRGTGSTDTQYF
TRBV10-3	TRBJ1-2	-	-	TGTGCCTCCAGTGGTGACATTTACTATGGCTACACCTTC	CASSGDIYYGYTF
TRBV5-5	TRBJ2-5	TRBD1	-	TGTGCCAGCAGCAACTGGACAGGGGTCGAGACCCAGTACTTC	CASSNWTGVETQYF
TRBV7-2	TRBJ2-1	-	-	TGTGCCAGCAGCTCCAGTCGGGGGACATACAATGAGCAGTTCTTC	CASSSSRGTYNEQFF
TRBV5-6	TRBJ2-7	-	-	TGTGCCAGCAGCTTGGGAGGGGACTACGAGCAGTACTTC	CASSLGGDYEQYF
TRBV6-5	TRBJ2-4	-	-	TGTGCCAGCAGGGTGGCCTGGGCAGGGAACATTCAGTACTTC	CASRVAWAGNIQYF